A selection of T cell receptor beta chains follows, all from one sample in a study of molecular identifiers for immune sequencing clone quantification. Via MiXCR, TCRdb re-called the PCR reads, giving one row per CDR3 protein. Here the sample spans nearly 20,000 distinct CDR3 sequences, 20% to 25% being singletons. Source material: naive CD8+ T cells from blood, with Jurkat cell RNA spiked in. All receptors come from a human donor in good health. Some libraries in this study had Jurkat cell RNA spiked in. CDR3s include the opening cysteine and the closing phenylalanine or tryptophan. D genes are given only for firm matches. The size of a clone is reported for some rows only, either as once, few or many, or as a class for expanded clones.

-	TRBV6-5	-	TRBJ2-1	TGTGCCAGCAGTTACACCCAATGGGGGGGCTTAGACAATGAGCAGTTCTTC	CASSYTQWGGLDNEQFF
few	TRBV20-1	-	TRBJ2-3	TGCAGTGCTAGAGATGGAAACACAGATACGCAGTATTTT	CSARDGNTDTQYF
many	TRBV7-2	TRBD1	TRBJ2-7	TGTGCCAGCAGCTTCCCCCTACAGGGGTCCCGTTCCTACGAGCAGTACTTC	CASSFPLQGSRSYEQYF
-	TRBV9	-	TRBJ2-6	TGTGCCAGCAGCGTAGCAGGGGCTGGTGGGGCCAACGTCCTGACTTTC	CASSVAGAGGANVLTF
-	TRBV19	-	TRBJ2-5	TGTGCCATTGGTAAGGACCGTTACCAAGAGACCCAGTACTTC	CAIGKDRYQETQYF
medium-sized	TRBV7-9	-	TRBJ2-7	TGTGCCAGCAGCCCGGCACTAGGGCGGATTTTTTACGAGCAGTACTTC	CASSPALGRIFYEQYF
medium-sized	TRBV4-3	-	TRBJ2-1	TGCGCCAGCAGCCAAGACGTAGTATATGAGCAGTTCTTC	CASSQDVVYEQFF
many	TRBV15	TRBD2	TRBJ2-5	TGTGCCACCAGCCACCCGTTAGCGGGCGGCGGGACCCAGTACTTC	CATSHPLAGGGTQYF
few	TRBV28	-	TRBJ1-1	TGTGCCAGCAGTTTCACGGAGAACACTGAAGCTTTCTTT	CASSFTENTEAFF
-	TRBV15	TRBD2	TRBJ2-7	TGTGCCACCAGCAGAACCGGGACTAGCGGGACTCTAGAGCAGTACTTC	CATSRTGTSGTLEQYF
few	TRBV28	-	TRBJ2-7	TGTGCCAGCAGGGGCTCAGGGAGGAGCTCCTACGAGCAGTACTTC	CASRGSGRSSYEQYF
-	TRBV4-3	-	TRBJ2-4	TGCGCCAGCAGCCAAGATTTGACTGGAAACATTCAGTACTTC	CASSQDLTGNIQYF
-	TRBV7-9	TRBD2	TRBJ2-1	TGTGCCAGCAGCTCCACTAGCGGGAGTTGGAATGAGCAGTTCTTC	CASSSTSGSWNEQFF
many	TRBV2	-	TRBJ1-1	TGTGCCAGCTATCTCGGGGGGCGTGAAGCTTTCTTT	CASYLGGREAFF
once	TRBV21-1	-	TRBJ2-5	TGTGCCACCAACGTCAGGGAAGAGAACCAGTACTTC	CATNVREENQYF
many	TRBV13	TRBD2	TRBJ2-5	TGTGCCAGCAGCTTACTCCAAAGCGGGAGAGGGGCCCAGTACTTC	CASSLLQSGRGAQYF
many	TRBV7-6	-	TRBJ2-5	TGTGCCAGCAGCTCCTCCGGGGGAGAGACCCAGTACTTC	CASSSSGGETQYF
many	TRBV5-1	-	TRBJ2-7	TGCGCCAGCAGCTCAAATGGGGAGCAGTACTTC	CASSSNGEQYF
-	TRBV6-5	-	TRBJ2-7	TGTGCCAGCAGTTACAGGACGGGGGAGCAGTACTTC	CASSYRTGEQYF
medium-sized	TRBV4-2	-	TRBJ2-2	TGTGCCAGCAGCCAAAGTTGGGGGAGTGGGGCCGGGGAGCTGTTTTTT	CASSQSWGSGAGELFF
many	TRBV7-2	-	TRBJ1-3	TGTGCCAGCGTGTGGGACGGGTTGAGTGGAAACACCATATATTTT	CASVWDGLSGNTIYF
many	TRBV4-1	TRBD1	TRBJ2-7	TGCGCCAGCAGCTCAGGGGGCGAGCAGTACTTC	CASSSGGEQYF